Listed below are T cell receptor beta chains from one sample, sequenced in a study of blood T cell repertoires in COVID-19. The repertoire was sequenced with immunoSEQ multiplex PCR; TCRdb's copy has only in-frame clones and lacks some. The data show approximately 150,000 clones, about nine tenths seen once. The sequencing sample was made of peripheral blood. The receptors originated from a man aged 18 to 35 with COVID-19, enrolled during active disease. The CDR3 runs from the conserved cysteine through the conserved F or W. Fields, in order: J gene, D gene, clone size, V gene, CDR3 protein, CDR3 DNA. The D gene is left open where the match is weak. Clone size is not always given. Where it is, it says once, few, many or a class for expanded clones.

TRBJ2-7 | NA | NA | TRBV4-3 | CASSQYSGGNYEQYF | TGCGCCAGCAGCCAATACTCAGGGGGGAACTACGAGCAGTACTTC
TRBJ2-3 | NA | NA | TRBV30 | CACRGSRRKGDTQYF | TGTGCCTGCCGGGGGTCCAGGAGAAAAGGGGATACGCAGTATTTT
TRBJ1-2 | TRBD1 | NA | TRBV4-3 | CASSQEGTGDDGYTF | TGCGCCAGCAGCCAAGAGGGGACAGGGGACGACGGCTACACCTTC
TRBJ2-7 | TRBD2 | NA | TRBV12-3/TRBV12-4 | CASSFLAGREQYF | TGTGCCAGCAGTTTCCTAGCGGGACGCGAGCAGTACTTC
TRBJ2-1 | NA | NA | TRBV6-2/TRBV6-3 | CASSYTRYNEQFF | TGTGCCAGCAGTTATACCCGGTACAATGAGCAGTTCTTC
TRBJ1-4 | NA | NA | TRBV30 | CAWSVGAKGATNEKLFF | TGTGCCTGGAGTGTTGGGGCTAAGGGTGCAACTAATGAAAAACTGTTTTTT
TRBJ2-7 | TRBD1 | NA | TRBV4-3 | CASSPSGQVYEQYF | TGCGCCAGCAGCCCCTCGGGACAGGTCTACGAGCAGTACTTC
TRBJ1-2 | TRBD1 | NA | TRBV18 | CASSPAGTGYGYTF | TGTGCCAGCTCACCAGCCGGGACAGGCTATGGCTACACCTTC
TRBJ2-2 | TRBD1 | NA | TRBV10-3 | CAISPRDRGSGELFF | TGTGCCATCAGCCCCCGGGACAGGGGATCCGGGGAGCTGTTTTTT
TRBJ2-7 | TRBD2 | NA | TRBV7-3 | CASSFGPAGEQYF | TGTGCCAGCAGTTTCGGACCAGCGGGGGAGCAGTACTTC
TRBJ2-2 | TRBD1 | NA | TRBV30 | CAWRGTGRANTGELFF | TGTGCCTGGAGGGGGACAGGGCGCGCGAACACCGGGGAGCTGTTTTTT
TRBJ1-3 | NA | NA | TRBV7-2 | CASSGRASGGNTIYF | TGTGCCAGCAGCGGACGGGCGAGCGGGGGAAACACCATATATTTT
TRBJ2-7 | NA | NA | TRBV7-9 | CASSLANTYEQYF | TGTGCCAGCAGCTTAGCGAACACCTACGAGCAGTACTTC
TRBJ2-1 | NA | NA | TRBV6-5 | CASSYSGYNEQFF | TGTGCCAGCAGTTATAGCGGATACAATGAGCAGTTCTTC
TRBJ2-1 | TRBD2 | NA | TRBV9 | CASSLPRLAGEGTNEQFF | TGTGCCAGCAGCCTACCTCGACTAGCGGGAGAAGGGACCAATGAGCAGTTCTTC
TRBJ2-1 | NA | NA | TRBV15 | CATSRAKGVGEQFF | TGTGCCACCAGCAGAGCGAAAGGGGTGGGGGAGCAGTTCTTC
TRBJ2-3 | NA | NA | TRBV2 | CANPRGAGAFSTDTQYF | TGTGCCAACCCTCGGGGGGCAGGTGCCTTTAGCACAGATACGCAGTATTTT
TRBJ2-7 | NA | NA | TRBV5-1 | CASSLDTGAPYEQYF | TGCGCCAGCAGCTTGGATACGGGAGCGCCCTACGAGCAGTACTTC
TRBJ2-7 | NA | NA | TRBV3-1/TRBV3-2 | CASSQALGLPSSYEQYF | TGTGCCAGCAGCCAAGCATTGGGACTTCCGAGCTCCTACGAGCAGTACTTC
TRBJ1-2 | NA | NA | TRBV13 | CASSPADLFRYGYTF | TGTGCCAGCAGCCCCGCGGATTTGTTTCGGTATGGCTACACCTTC
TRBJ1-5 | NA | NA | TRBV5-6 | CASSKGTGNQPQHF | TGTGCCAGCAGCAAAGGTACAGGGAACCAGCCCCAGCATTTT
TRBJ2-7 | NA | NA | TRBV23-1 | CASSQSGPGLGGRVYEQYF | TGCGCCAGCAGTCAATCAGGGCCGGGACTTGGGGGAAGGGTCTACGAGCAGTACTTC
TRBJ2-2 | NA | NA | TRBV7-9 | CASSLSGRELFF | TGTGCCAGCAGCTTATCCGGGAGGGAGCTGTTTTTT
TRBJ2-1 | NA | NA | TRBV3-1/TRBV3-2 | CASSRGRVKQFF | TGTGCCAGCAGCCGAGGGCGGGTAAAGCAGTTCTTC
TRBJ1-1 | NA | NA | TRBV10-3 | CAIRTPGGGNTEAFF | TGTGCCATCAGGACCCCCGGGGGGGGCAACACTGAAGCTTTCTTT
TRBJ2-1 | NA | few | TRBV6-2/TRBV6-3 | CASSYLDYGNEQFF | TGTGCCAGCAGTTACCTGGACTACGGCAATGAGCAGTTCTTC
TRBJ1-4 | TRBD1 | NA | TRBV5-6 | CASSFGTTGTGYEKLFF | TGTGCCAGCAGCTTTGGAACTACTGGGACAGGGTATGAAAAACTGTTTTTT
TRBJ1-6 | TRBD1 | NA | TRBV5-6 | CASSFGTGSSPLHF | TGTGCCAGCAGCTTTGGGACAGGGAGTTCACCCCTCCACTTT
TRBJ2-5 | NA | NA | TRBV19 | CASSTQGSGTQYF | TGTGCCAGTAGTACCCAGGGGAGTGGGACCCAGTACTTC
TRBJ1-5 | NA | NA | TRBV5-6 | CASSLMGSNQPQHF | TGTGCCAGCAGCTTGATGGGCAGCAATCAGCCCCAGCATTTT
TRBJ2-1 | TRBD2 | NA | TRBV9 | CASSWTSGTDNEQFF | TGTGCCAGCAGTTGGACTAGCGGGACCGACAATGAGCAGTTCTTC
TRBJ2-7 | TRBD1 | once | TRBV19 | CASSRDRDAYEQYF | TGTGCCAGTAGTAGGGACAGGGACGCGTACGAGCAGTACTTC
TRBJ2-2 | NA | NA | TRBV24-1 | CATSDSTRGFLGELFF | TGTGCCACCAGTGACTCGACTAGGGGCTTTCTCGGGGAGCTGTTTTTT
TRBJ2-3 | NA | NA | TRBV7-9 | CASSPLGEGQYF | TGTGCCAGCAGCCCCCTCGGGGAAGGGCAGTATTTT
TRBJ2-7 | TRBD2 | once | TRBV24-1 | CATSPAGTPYEQYF | TGTGCCACCAGTCCAGCGGGAACCCCCTACGAGCAGTACTTC